This TCR beta chain was observed in a study of blood T cell repertoires in COVID-19. The repertoire was sequenced with immunoSEQ multiplex PCR; TCRdb's copy has only in-frame clones and lacks some. This repertoire shows 97,000 or so clones, around 87% found once; its top ten account for 2.5% to 3.5%. CDR1 and CDR2 (germline): MNHEY, SVGAGI. V was clipped by 10 bases and J by 2 bases; unmatched bases: 3. The CDR3 is 13 residues long. The clonotype was recovered from a man aged 45 to 65 with active or convalescent COVID-19. V is TRBV6-5 and J is TRBJ1-3; 9 nucleotides match TRBD1. Input material: peripheral blood. CDR3 loop: CATGDRAGNTIYF. DNA for the CDR3: TGTGCCACCGGGGACAGGGCTGGAAACACCATATATTTT.